What follows describes a single T cell receptor beta chain. Its antigen is still unknown. This sample is part of a study of T cell repertoires in cytomegalovirus infection. Across the whole study: Through public TCR beta signatures, both CMV infection and matching HLA type were indicated. Findings and limits, study-wide: HLA-C-restricted CMV clonotypes gave the most frequent clonotype in two of eight donors. There were carriers of CMV plus the relevant HLA, and cumulative public TCR beta family frequency identified them.

TCRdb re-analysed the reads in MiXCR, keeping a single row per CDR3 protein. The sample consists of around 740,000 distinct CDR3 sequences, 35% of them appearing once. The CDR3 extends over 15 amino acids. V gave up 6 bases and J gave up 7 bases; unmatched junction bases: 7. Germline loops: CDR1 DFQATT, CDR2 SNEGSKA (reference sequence). The receptor was isolated from a human donor in good health (CMV status not recorded). Some clones in this sample may be carry-over from other donors' samples. Sequenced material: PBMCs. J is TRBJ1-6 and V is TRBV20-1, with TRBD1 identical over 12 bases. The CDR3 coding sequence is TGCAGTGCGATGGGACAGGGGGCGATGAATTCACCCCTCCACTTT. Translated: CSAMGQGAMNSPLHF.